These 23 T cell receptor beta chains were sequenced from one sample in a study of blood T cell repertoires in COVID-19. Sequencing was performed with immunoSEQ multiplex PCR; in TCRdb, only in-frame clones are kept and a portion is missing. This table has 300,000 to 400,000 clones, around 87% appearing once. Sequenced sample: peripheral blood. The receptor set was obtained from a human donor in a cohort sampled during active COVID-19.

Here the CDR3 DNA reads TGCGCCAGCAGCCAAGGTTCTGGAGAGAAACCCCAGCATTTT. Translating gives CASSQGSGEKPQHF. J is TRBJ1-5 and V is TRBV4-1; D is unresolved. CDR3 size: 14 residues. The V gene's germline CDR1 is MGHRA and CDR2 YSYEKL. V lost 1 base, J lost 10 bases, and 14 bases lay in between.

The chain carries TRBV11-2 and TRBJ2-1, with D maybe TRBD2 (7 bases). The V end lost 5 bases, the J end lost 10 bases, and 21 bases lay between the germline ends. Germline loops: CDR1 SGHAT, CDR2 FQNNGV. The CDR3 length is 15 residues. The CDR3 is CASSRGTKREREQFF. DNA for the CDR3: TGTGCCAGCAGCCGGGGGACAAAGCGGGAAAGGGAGCAGTTCTTC.

Note on this clone: The same CDR3 arises from other DNA sequences in this sample as well. The rearrangement joins TRBV4-1 to TRBJ2-5; D is possibly TRBD2 (6 bases). Trimming left V 0 bases short and J 4 bases short, with 12 bases between. The CDR3 covers 15 residues. Germline loops: CDR1 MGHRA, CDR2 YSYEKL. CDR3 loop: CASSQEGMGGETQYF. The CDR3, as DNA: TGCGCCAGCAGCCAAGAAGGTATGGGAGGAGAGACCCAGTACTTC.

This chain connects TRBV29-1 to TRBJ1-1, with 8 bases aligning to TRBD1. The V gene's germline CDR1 is SQVTM and CDR2 ANQGSEA. The CDR3 is 13 amino acids. J was trimmed by 5 bases and V by 5 bases; bases with no gene match: 7. The CDR3 DNA reads as TGCAGCGTTCAGGGACAGGAGGGAACTGAAGCTTTCTTT. Translation gives CSVQGQEGTEAFF.

The V gene is TRBV24-1, the J gene TRBJ2-1, with 10 bases that match TRBD2. The CDR3 has 16 amino acids. V gave up 4 bases and J gave up 7 bases; unmatched junction bases: 9. Germline CDR1 KGHDR, CDR2 SFDVKD. The DNA for the CDR3 is TGTGCCACCAGTGAGCACACTAGCGGGAAGTGGAATGAGCAGTTCTTC. It is translated as CATSEHTSGKWNEQFF.

This clone was seen a handful of times. DNA for the CDR3: TGCAGCGTTGCCCAGGGGAGCTCCTACGAGCAGTACTTC. It translates to CSVAQGSSYEQYF. The chain carries TRBV29-1 and TRBJ2-7, with a tentative D call TRBD1 (6 bases). V was clipped by 4 bases and J by 0 bases, with 10 bases between them. CDR3 length equals 13 residues. Germline loops: CDR1 SQVTM, CDR2 ANQGSEA.

This chain connects TRBV19 to TRBJ2-6, with a weak D call TRBD2 (6 bases). Per the germline V gene, CDR1 is LNHDA and CDR2 is SQIVND (reference sequence). The germline V and J ends were trimmed by 8 bases and 3 bases, with 11 bases remaining between them. The CDR3 spans 14 residues. CDR3 nucleotide sequence: TGTGCCAGTGATCGGGGGAATGGGGCCAACGTCCTGACTTTC. The encoded protein is CASDRGNGANVLTF.

This chain links TRBV2 with TRBJ1-5, with D uncertain. From germline, CDR1 is SNHLY and CDR2 FYNNEI. V lost 8 bases, J lost 4 bases, and 9 bases lay in between. The CDR3 runs to 12 residues. CDR3: CASSEGNQPQHF. The CDR3 coding sequence is TGTGCCAGCTCTGAGGGAAATCAGCCCCAGCATTTT.

V and J are TRBV24-1 and TRBJ2-3, with 11 bases identical to TRBD2. V shed 5 bases and J 4 bases; nucleotides not matched to a gene: 10. Germline assignment: CDR1 KGHDR and CDR2 SFDVKD. The CDR3 has 17 amino acids. The CDR3 region is CATSGSGTSGASDTQYF. The CDR3 DNA sequence: TGTGCCACCAGTGGTTCCGGGACTAGCGGAGCCTCAGATACGCAGTATTTT.

The V and J genes are TRBV5-1 and TRBJ2-3; 9 bases are shared with TRBD2. Trimming removed 4 bases from V and 2 bases from J; junction bases left unmatched: 14. The CDR3 is 18 amino acids. Per the germline V gene, CDR1 is SGHRS and CDR2 is YFSETQ. The CDR3 loop reads CASSRSAVSGGSTDTQYF. The CDR3 nucleotides read TGCGCCAGCAGCCGTTCGGCGGTGAGCGGGGGGTCCACAGATACGCAGTATTTT. The full variable domain, completed using reference TRBV5-1 and TRBJ2-3, is KAGVTQTPRYLIKTRGQQVTLSCSPISGHRSVSWYQQTPGQGLQFLFEYFSETQRNKGNFPGRFSGRQFSNSRSEMNVSTLELGDSALYLCASSRSAVSGGSTDTQYFGPGTRLTVL.

The V call is TRBV2, the J call TRBJ1-1, with D perhaps matching TRBD1 (5 bases). This CDR3 spans 14 amino acids. Trimming pared 8 bases from V and 6 bases from J, leaving 19 bases between. Germline V gives CDR1 SNHLY, CDR2 FYNNEI. CDR3 loop: CASAKGTSGAEAFF. The CDR3, as DNA: TGTGCCAGCGCCAAGGGGACCTCGGGAGCTGAAGCTTTCTTT. Full variable domain (remainder filled in from reference TRBV2 and TRBJ1-1): EPEVTQTPSHQVTQMGQEVILRCVPISNHLYFYWYRQILGQKVEFLVSFYNNEISEKSEIFDDQFSVERPDGSNFTLKIRSTKLEDSAMYFCASAKGTSGAEAFFGQGTRLTVV.

This chain links TRBV13 with TRBJ2-7, with 8 bases that match TRBD1. Germline loops: CDR1 PRHDT, CDR2 FYEKMQ (reference sequence). CDR3 size: 16 residues. V was pared by 5 bases and J by 7 bases, with 16 bases of the junction left unmatched. The CDR3 sequence is CASSPPPGQVGLEQYF. The CDR3 DNA is TGTGCCAGCAGCCCCCCACCGGGACAGGTTGGTCTGGAGCAGTACTTC.

The chain combines TRBV14 with TRBJ2-1; TRBD2 is a possible D gene (6 bases). CDR1 and CDR2 from the germline V gene are SGHDN and FVKESK. The CDR3 spans 14 residues. V was shortened by 5 bases and J by 6 bases, with 14 bases between the two germline ends. The CDR3 is CASSSGEFSNEQFF. In nucleotides, the CDR3 is TGTGCCAGCAGCTCGGGGGAGTTTTCCAATGAGCAGTTCTTC.

The rearrangement uses TRBV5-4 and TRBJ2-1, with TRBD1 as a possible D gene (5 bases). Germline V CDR1 and CDR2: SGHNT, YYREEE (reference sequence). The CDR3 spans 15 residues. The ends were cut back, 1 base at V and 0 bases at J, with 8 bases in the middle. The CDR3 nucleotides read TGTGCCAGCAGCTTGTTTCAGGGCTCCTACAATGAGCAGTTCTTC. Its protein is CASSLFQGSYNEQFF.

The chain recombines TRBV6-5 with TRBJ1-2; D may be TRBD1 (5 bases). Germline V gene sequence: CDR1 MNHEY, CDR2 SVGAGI. The CDR3 consists of 13 residues. V lost 2 bases, J lost 8 bases, and 12 bases lay in between. The CDR3 region has the DNA TGTGCCAGCAGTTACGGGGGGTTTAAAGGCTACACCTTC. Protein product: CASSYGGFKGYTF.

In regard to this clone: This same CDR3 is encoded by further DNA sequences in the sample. The rearrangement links TRBV13 to TRBJ2-7, with D perhaps matching TRBD2 (6 bases). The CDR3 consists of 13 residues. Germline V gives CDR1 PRHDT, CDR2 FYEKMQ (reference sequence). V lost 5 bases and J lost 6, with 14 bases in between. CDR3 in amino acids: CASSRTGVGEQYF. CDR3 DNA sequence: TGTGCCAGCAGCCGCACGGGGGTCGGCGAGCAGTACTTC.

V and J are TRBV5-1 and TRBJ2-1; 8 positions agree with TRBD2. This CDR3 comprises 16 residues. CDR1 is SGHRS, CDR2 YFSETQ, per germline. The trim removed 4 bases at V and 0 bases at J, leaving 6 bases unmatched. The CDR3 nucleotides read TGCGCCAGCAGCGCTACTAGCGGCAGCTCCTACAATGAGCAGTTCTTC. It yields the protein CASSATSGSSYNEQFF. The whole variable domain, filled in from reference TRBV5-1 and TRBJ2-1, reads KAGVTQTPRYLIKTRGQQVTLSCSPISGHRSVSWYQQTPGQGLQFLFEYFSETQRNKGNFPGRFSGRQFSNSRSEMNVSTLELGDSALYLCASSATSGSSYNEQFFGPGTRLTVL.

This clone was seen only a few times. The chain employs TRBV3-1 (or the pseudogene TRBV3-2) and TRBJ1-2; 7 bases fit TRBD1. The CDR3 contains 13 residues. V was clipped by 4 bases and J by 4 bases; unmatched bases: 3. Germline-derived CDR1 and CDR2 are LGHDT and YNNKEL (reference sequence). The CDR3: CASSRDSFYGYTF. In DNA, the CDR3 is TGTGCCAGCAGCCGGGACAGCTTCTATGGCTACACCTTC.

Written as DNA, the CDR3 is TGTGCCAGCAGCCCCCCCGGTTCTCGTTCTGATACGCAGTATTTT. This encodes CASSPPGSRSDTQYF. V is TRBV3-1 (or the pseudogene TRBV3-2) and J is TRBJ2-3, with D unclear. Trimming cost V 4 bases and J 6 bases, with 17 bases left between them. Germline V gives CDR1 LGHDT, CDR2 YNNKEL (reference sequence). This CDR3 is 15 amino acids long.

The chain employs TRBV7-2 and TRBJ1-1; D is possibly TRBD1 (6 bases). Germline V gives CDR1 SGHTA, CDR2 FQGNSA. The V end was cut by 2 bases, the J end by 3 bases, with 10 bases between. This CDR3 is 14 amino acids long. This CDR3 is CASSLQGGDTEAFF. CDR3 coding DNA: TGTGCCAGCAGCTTACAAGGGGGGGACACTGAAGCTTTCTTT.

This chain joins TRBV4-1 and TRBJ2-7; D call uncertain. Trimming left V 0 bases short and J 3 bases short, with 12 bases between. The CDR3 runs to 15 residues. Germline-derived CDR1 and CDR2 are MGHRA and YSYEKL. The CDR3 DNA follows: TGCGCCAGCAGCCAAGAAACAAGCCGGGTCTACGAGCAGTACTTC. Encoded protein: CASSQETSRVYEQYF.

In this sample, this clone turned up a few times. The chain recombines TRBV10-3 with TRBJ1-2; no definite D call. Germline values: CDR1 ENHRY, CDR2 SYGVKD. The CDR3 is 14 amino acids. The V and J ends lost 4 bases and 4 bases respectively, with 13 bases between them. CDR3 protein: CAISGEGTSYGYTF. CDR3 in DNA: TGTGCCATCAGTGGGGAGGGTACATCCTATGGCTACACCTTC.

The chain joins TRBV18 to TRBJ1-2, with 9 bases lining up with TRBD1. Germline CDR1 KGHSH, CDR2 LQKENI. The V and J ends lost 3 bases and 4 bases, in that order; junction bases with no gene match: 12. The CDR3 loop spans 17 amino acids. CDR3 sequence: CASSPRDRVQLVYGYTF. The CDR3 bases are TGTGCCAGCTCACCCCGGGACAGGGTACAACTTGTCTATGGCTACACCTTC.